The rows below give T cell receptor beta chains drawn from one sample of a study of Graves' ophthalmopathy and Graves' hyperthyroidism. In TCRdb, the multiplex PCR reads were re-called with MiXCR into one record per CDR3 protein. The sample has over a million distinct CDR3 sequences; about 40% are singletons. The sample taken for sequencing was peripheral blood or thyroid tissue (not recorded which). These receptors all come from an adult man with Graves' hyperthyroidism. The conserved cysteine and the conserved F or W are not part of the CDR3 here. D genes are given only for firm matches.

D,length,V,CDR3
-,12,TRBV20-1,SASRRGSPHTQY
-,14,TRBV3-1,ASSRGQKTMNTEAF
TRBD1,13,TRBV19,ASSMLVGQGNTIY
-,13,TRBV2,ASSGYGPAKNTIY
-,13,TRBV9,ASSEGLSTNEKLF
TRBD1,13,TRBV9,ASSPTQGVRETQY
-,12,TRBV7-2,ASRRESADGELF
-,11,TRBV10-3,ATLPTGNTEAF
-,11,TRBV29-1,SVELAGQNEQY
-,15,TRBV9,ASSPRGRAGSSYEQY
-,11,TRBV2,ASHPGDLYGYT
TRBD1,13,TRBV7-2,ASSSPGQTYNEQF
-,9,TRBV20-1,SAPDRLEAF
TRBD1,14,TRBV12-3/TRBV12-4,ASSYGGQGNNSPLH
-,11,TRBV4-1,ASSQGMQETQY
-,13,TRBV5-1,ASSAWDGNSYEQY
-,12,TRBV6-1,ASSEARLNTEAF
-,9,TRBV20-1,SARGPAEQY
-,13,TRBV10-3,ASSSSYRVYYGYT
-,13,TRBV5-6,ASSFPGLKINGYT
-,11,TRBV20-1,SARPGTNQPQH
TRBD1,15,TRBV4-1,ASSQDAGTGVSDEQY
TRBD1,13,TRBV5-1,ASSAGQGGTYEQY